Listed here are 14 T cell receptor beta chains from one sample, sequenced in a study of cytomegalovirus exposure and HLA in healthy donors. 13 Jbeta primers and 60 Vbeta primers were used for the PCR. This table comes from immunoSEQ multiplex PCR, and its TCRdb copy is limited to in-frame clones, with some not included. The data show about 160,000 clones, 82% seen once. Sample: PBMCs. These TCRs come from a man aged 50 to 59 in good health and CMV-seropositive.

Of note for this clone: A far larger clone is one base from this, pointing to a likely read error. The sample contains more than one DNA sequence encoding this CDR3. This sequence joins TRBV7-3 and TRBJ2-7; 9 bases are a match to TRBD1. Germline V CDR1 and CDR2: SGHTA, FQGTGA. The CDR3 has 14 residues. The CDR3 reads CASSLTGGRYEQYF. CDR3 sequence (DNA): TGTGCCAGCAGCCTAACAGGGGGCCGCTACGAGCAGTACTTC.

The gene calls are TRBV27 and TRBJ2-6; D not resolved. Germline CDR1 and CDR2: MNHEY and SMNVEV (reference sequence). The CDR3 extends over 15 amino acids. The V and J ends lost 1 base and 0 bases respectively, with 4 bases between them. The CDR3 DNA is TGTGCCAGCAGTTTATTTCTCTCTGGGGCCAACGTCCTGACTTTC. Amino acid sequence: CASSLFLSGANVLTF.

The rearrangement joins TRBV7-3 to TRBJ2-7; D is perhaps TRBD1 (6 bases). The CDR3 has 14 amino acids. Germline CDR1 reads SGHTA; CDR2 reads FQGTGA. The V end lost 2 bases, the J end lost 0 bases, and 8 bases lay between the germline ends. The CDR3 DNA sequence: TGTGCCAGCAGCTTAGACAGGAACTCCTACGAGCAGTACTTC. It translates to CASSLDRNSYEQYF.

To note about this clone: One end of the junction does not line up with germline, which may come from a read error. The genes are TRBV13 and TRBJ2-6; 10 bases align to TRBD1. This CDR3 contains 16 residues. Germline V gene lookup returns CDR1 PRHDT and CDR2 FYEKMQ (reference sequence). DNA for the CDR3: TGTGCCAGCAGCCTAGGACAGGGGGCTGGGGCCAACGTCCTGACTTTC. Its protein product is CASSLGQGAGANVLTF.

The sample holds one count of this clone. The J gene is TRBJ2-3, the V gene TRBV18; a possible D gene is TRBD2 (6 bases). There are 17 residues in the CDR3. V lost 4 bases and J 2 bases, leaving 19 bases between the germline ends. Germline CDR1 and CDR2: KGHSH and LQKENI. CDR3 amino acids: CASSRLGPTELTDTQYF. The CDR3 DNA is TGTGCCAGCTCACGACTAGGTCCTACGGAACTCACAGATACGCAGTATTTT.

The rearrangement links TRBV5-8 to TRBJ1-5; D remains ambiguous. The germline CDR1 and CDR2 sequences are SGHTS and YDEGEE. Trimming stripped 4 bases from V and 1 base from J, with 15 bases between. The CDR3 is made up of 16 amino acids. CDR3 bases: TGTGCCAGCAGCCCTGAGACATTGATGAGCAATCAGCCCCAGCATTTT. Amino acid sequence: CASSPETLMSNQPQHF.

The V call is TRBV5-1, the J call TRBJ2-7, with 7 positions matching TRBD1. The CDR3 has 12 amino acids. J lost 5 bases, V lost 4 bases, and 3 bases had no gene match. Germline V gene data show CDR1 as SGHRS and CDR2 as YFSETQ. CDR3 nucleotides: TGCGCCAGCAGCGCACAGGGGAACGAGCAGTACTTC. Residues: CASSAQGNEQYF.

This rearrangement joins TRBV6-1 to TRBJ1-2; a possible D gene is TRBD1 (6 bases). Between the trimmed V and J ends, which lost 5 bases and 7 bases, there was a span of 11 bases. This CDR3 spans 12 amino acids. Germline V gives CDR1 MNHNS, CDR2 SASEGT. Here the CDR3 reads CASSLDRRGYTF. The CDR3 nucleotides read TGTGCCAGCAGTCTGGACAGACGTGGCTACACCTTC.

CDR3 region: CASSLKLAGQETQYF. The CDR3 DNA sequence: TGCGCCAGCAGCTTGAAGCTAGCGGGGCAAGAGACCCAGTACTTC. The V call is TRBV5-1, the J call TRBJ2-5, with TRBD2 matching over 9 bases. J lost 2 bases, V lost 1 base, and 3 bases had no gene match. This CDR3 is 15 amino acids long. CDR1 is SGHRS, CDR2 YFSETQ, per germline.

This clone was picked up one time. The same CDR3 also results from other DNA sequences found in this sample. The chain employs TRBV10-3 and TRBJ1-5; D is ambiguous. V was pared by 0 bases and J by 5 bases, with 5 bases between. From germline, CDR1 is ENHRY and CDR2 SYGVKD. The CDR3 sequence is 13 residues long. CDR3 region: CAISESRDQPQHF. The CDR3 region has the DNA TGTGCCATCAGTGAGTCGAGAGATCAGCCCCAGCATTTT.

The chain couples TRBV18 to TRBJ1-1; D is possibly TRBD1 (5 bases). Trimming took 1 base from V and 3 from J, leaving 12 bases between them. This CDR3 is built from 15 residues. Germline CDR1 KGHSH, CDR2 LQKENI. The CDR3 protein is CASSPRGERYTEAFF. The CDR3 bases are TGTGCCAGCTCACCACGGGGGGAACGGTACACTGAAGCTTTCTTT.

This chain uses TRBV6-5 with TRBJ1-1, with TRBD1 identical over 8 bases. The CDR3 is 14 residues long. J gave up 5 bases and V 4 bases, and 6 bases lay outside the gene matches. Looked up from germline, CDR1 is MNHEY and CDR2 is SVGAGI. The CDR3 region is CASSFGTGLTEAFF. The CDR3 DNA follows: TGTGCCAGCAGTTTTGGGACAGGTTTGACTGAAGCTTTCTTT.

This clone was picked up many times. The rearrangement links TRBV28 to TRBJ1-2, with a possible D match to TRBD1 (5 bases). Germline V gene lookup returns CDR1 MDHEN and CDR2 SYDVKM. V was trimmed by 3 bases and J by 8 bases, leaving 13 bases between them. CDR3 size: 13 residues. The chain's CDR3 is CASSFLPGSGYTF. The CDR3 coding sequence is TGTGCCAGCAGTTTTCTCCCAGGGTCGGGCTACACCTTC.

The rearrangement uses TRBV6-6 and TRBJ1-5; D ambiguous. The CDR3 is 15 amino acids. The V gene lost 8 bases and the J gene lost 0 bases, with 14 bases spanning the gap. Germline V gene lookup returns CDR1 MNHNY and CDR2 SVGAGI (reference sequence). CDR3 residues: CASRRTDYSNQPQHF. As DNA, the CDR3 is TGTGCCAGCCGGCGAACAGATTATAGCAATCAGCCCCAGCATTTT.